The 14 T cell receptor beta chains reported below all come from one sample, sequenced in a study of beta chain features in type 1 diabetes. What was sequenced were expressed TCRB transcripts, since all of the isolated RNA had been reverse transcribed. Produced via immunoSEQ multiplex PCR; TCRdb's table is partial and in-frame only. The sample contains some 60,000 clones, roughly 60% of which appear only once. Specimen: Tregs from blood. All receptors come from a woman between 18 and 30 years old in good health.

The rearrangement links TRBV19 to TRBJ2-1; TRBD2 matches 13 bases. The germline V gene encodes CDR1 LNHDA and CDR2 SQIVND (reference sequence). The CDR3 sequence is 16 residues long. V shed 4 bases and J 2 bases; nucleotides not matched to a gene: 2. The CDR3 nucleotides are TGTGCCAGTAGTAGACTAGCGGGAGGCCCCTACAATGAGCAGTTCTTC. Its translation is CASSRLAGGPYNEQFF. Full variable domain (rest looked up from reference TRBV19 and TRBJ2-1): DGGITQSPKYLFRKEGQNVTLSCEQNLNHDAMYWYRQDPGQGLRLIYYSQIVNDFQKGDIAEGYSVSREKKESFPLTVTSAQKNPTAFYLCASSRLAGGPYNEQFFGPGTRLTVL.

This clone occurred once. This chain uses TRBV5-1 with TRBJ1-2; a possible D gene is TRBD1 (6 bases). The V end was cut by 7 bases, the J end by 8 bases, with 18 bases between. This CDR3 has 13 residues. CDR1 is SGHRS, CDR2 YFSETQ, per germline. The CDR3 loop reads CASGSRGGPGYTF. The CDR3 DNA reads TGCGCCAGCGGCTCGAGGGGGGGGCCCGGCTACACCTTC.

V gene TRBV7-2 combines with J gene TRBJ1-6; TRBD1 matches 8 bases. The CDR3 has 16 residues. J gave up 9 bases and V 5 bases, and 12 bases lay outside the gene matches. CDR1 and CDR2 (germline): SGHTA, FQGNSA. The CDR3 here is CASSPVPGQARSPLHF. CDR3 bases: TGTGCCAGCAGCCCCGTTCCGGGACAGGCGCGTTCACCCCTCCACTTT. Drawing the rest from reference TRBV7-2 and TRBJ1-6, the complete variable domain is GAGVSQSPSNKVTEKGKDVELRCDPISGHTALYWYRQSLGQGLEFLIYFQGNSAPDKSGLPSDRFSAERTGGSVSTLTIQRTQQEDSAVYLCASSPVPGQARSPLHFGNGTRLTVT.

The V and J genes are TRBV7-6 and TRBJ2-7; TRBD1 matches at 8 bases. V trimming: 4 bases; J trimming: 1 base; junction bases outside the gene matches: 9. The CDR3 consists of 16 residues. Germline V gene sequence: CDR1 SGHVS, CDR2 FNYEAQ. CDR3: CASSWGTGTGSYEQYF. The CDR3 nucleotides read TGTGCCAGCAGCTGGGGAACCGGGACAGGTTCCTACGAGCAGTACTTC. The full variable domain, with the rest looked up from reference TRBV7-6 and TRBJ2-7, is GAGVSQSPRYKVTKRGQDVALRCDPISGHVSLYWYRQALGQGPEFLTYFNYEAQQDKSGLPNDRFSAERPEGSISTLTIQRTEQRDSAMYRCASSWGTGTGSYEQYFGPGTRLTVT.

This clone occurred a few times. The chain uses TRBV29-1 and TRBJ2-1; possibly TRBD2 for D (6 bases). Germline CDR1 and CDR2: SQVTM and ANQGSEA. Trimming shortened V by 2 bases and J by 8 bases, and 10 bases separated the two germline ends. This CDR3 region has 12 residues. CDR3 protein: CSVEPSADEQFF. The CDR3 DNA sequence: TGCAGCGTTGAACCTAGCGCCGATGAGCAGTTCTTC.

The J gene is TRBJ2-2, the V gene TRBV5-1, with D perhaps TRBD2 (7 bases). The V end was cut by 2 bases, the J end by 0 bases, with 8 bases between. Per the germline V gene, CDR1 is SGHRS and CDR2 is YFSETQ. The CDR3 has 15 amino acids. In nucleotides, the CDR3 is TGCGCCAGCAGCTTCGGGGGGCCGAACACCGGGGAGCTGTTTTTT. This sequence encodes CASSFGGPNTGELFF.

Details on this clone: This CDR3 is also generated by other DNA sequences in the sample. The chain recombines TRBV7-2 with TRBJ2-7, with 9 positions matching TRBD1. This CDR3 has 15 amino acids. Germline V gene lookup returns CDR1 SGHTA and CDR2 FQGNSA. The V and J ends lost 5 bases and 3 bases, in that order; junction bases with no gene match: 8. The CDR3 region has the DNA TGTGCCAGCAGCCCCGCGGGACAGGGTATCTACGAGCAGTACTTC. Translation gives CASSPAGQGIYEQYF.

This chain uses TRBV5-6 with TRBJ2-1; 8 bases line up with TRBD2. The CDR3 has 16 residues. Trimming took 4 bases from V and 9 from J; bases not matched to a gene: 15. Germline CDR1 SGHDT, CDR2 YYEEEE. The CDR3 sequence: CASSLSWGGRPGEQFF. The CDR3 region has the DNA TGTGCCAGCAGCCTTTCGTGGGGCGGGAGGCCAGGTGAGCAGTTCTTC. Full variable domain (missing parts from reference TRBV5-6 and TRBJ2-1): DAGVTQSPTHLIKTRGQQVTLRCSPKSGHDTVSWYQQALGQGPQFIFQYYEEEERQRGNFPDRFSGHQFPNYSSELNVNALLLGDSALYLCASSLSWGGRPGEQFFGPGTRLTVL.

CDR3 in DNA: TGTGCCACCAGCAGAAGCCCTGGAGGGGAGGAGGGCTACACCTTC. Encoded protein: CATSRSPGGEEGYTF. The chain recombines TRBV15 with TRBJ1-2, with a weak D call TRBD1 (5 bases). CDR3 length equals 15 residues. The germline CDR1 and CDR2 sequences are LNHNV and YYDKDF (reference sequence). The V and J ends lost 2 bases and 8 bases respectively, with 18 bases between them.

This chain uses TRBV6-5 with TRBJ2-7; possible D gene TRBD2, 5 bases. Trimming took off 7 bases at V and 1 base at J, with 17 bases between the two ends. The CDR3 covers 15 residues. Looked up from germline, CDR1 is MNHEY and CDR2 is SVGAGI. In nucleotides, the CDR3 is TGTGCCAGCACCCCCCGAGGCAGCGGATCCTACGAGCAGTACTTC. It translates to CASTPRGSGSYEQYF.

This chain links TRBV6-5 with TRBJ2-5; D might be TRBD1 (6 bases). Trimming pared 6 bases from V and 5 bases from J, leaving 16 bases between. The CDR3 has 14 amino acids. From germline, CDR1 is MNHEY and CDR2 SVGAGI. CDR3 sequence: CASSSVGGGETQYF. DNA of the CDR3: TGTGCCAGCAGCTCGGTTGGGGGCGGCGAGACCCAGTACTTC.

This clone turned up a few times. The chain is built from TRBV2 and TRBJ2-5; TRBD2 aligns across 9 bases. Germline CDR1 is SNHLY and CDR2 is FYNNEI. With 5 bases clipped from V and 2 bases from J, the junction kept 6 bases outside the gene matches. There are 15 residues in the CDR3. The CDR3 region is CASSRLAELQETQYF. The CDR3 nucleotides read TGTGCCAGCAGTCGACTAGCGGAGTTGCAAGAGACCCAGTACTTC. The full variable domain, in which reference TRBV2 and TRBJ2-5 provide the parts outside the CDR3, is EPEVTQTPSHQVTQMGQEVILRCVPISNHLYFYWYRQILGQKVEFLVSFYNNEISEKSEIFDDQFSVERPDGSNFTLKIRSTKLEDSAMYFCASSRLAELQETQYFGPGTRLLVL.

The CDR3 loop is CASSSRGLGPQHF. CDR3 nucleotide sequence: TGTGCCAGTAGTAGCAGGGGTTTAGGGCCCCAGCATTTT. V is TRBV19 and J is TRBJ1-5; possible D gene TRBD1, 6 bases. The CDR3 sequence is 13 residues long. The V and J ends lost 4 bases and 9 bases respectively, with 13 bases between them. Germline CDR1 is LNHDA and CDR2 is SQIVND (reference sequence).

The chain employs TRBV7-9 and TRBJ1-2; no definite D call. The CDR3 is made up of 13 amino acids. Germline values: CDR1 SEHNR, CDR2 FQNEAQ (reference sequence). V shed 5 bases and J shed 8 bases, with 15 bases lying between them. The CDR3: CASSRGWSYGYTF. CDR3 sequence (DNA): TGTGCCAGCAGCCGAGGGTGGTCCTACGGCTACACCTTC.